Below, 10 T cell receptor beta chains from the same sample are listed, as sequenced in a study of control samples from healthy donors and cancer patients. Data came from immunoSEQ multiplex PCR; TCRdb stores just in-frame clones and leaves some out. This table has fewer than 95,000 clones, approximately 90% appearing once. The sequenced sample was blood. The receptors originated from a woman in her 50s in good health.

The rearrangement links TRBV19 to TRBJ2-3, with D possibly being TRBD1 (6 bases). The CDR3 is 13 residues long. Per the germline V gene, CDR1 is LNHDA and CDR2 is SQIVND (reference sequence). V lost 5 bases and J 6 bases, leaving 12 bases between the germline ends. The CDR3 DNA is TGTGCCAGTAGTGTCAACAGGGCTGATACGCAGTATTTT. This encodes CASSVNRADTQYF.

The chain combines TRBV5-5 with TRBJ2-7, with D possibly matching TRBD1 (5 bases). With 0 bases removed from V and 4 bases from J, the gap between germline ends came to 17 bases. This CDR3 is built from 16 residues. CDR1 is SGHKS, CDR2 YYEKEE, per germline (reference sequence). In nucleotides, the CDR3 is TGTGCCAGCAGCTTGGGGGCCGTGGGGCTCGGGTACGAGCAGTACTTC. Residues: CASSLGAVGLGYEQYF.

The chain combines TRBV4-3 with TRBJ1-1; D not certain. Germline values: CDR1 LGHNA, CDR2 YSLEER. V lost 0 bases, J lost 0 bases, and 11 bases lay in between. The CDR3 totals 16 residues. In nucleotides, the CDR3 is TGCGCCAGCAGCCAAGAAAGAGTAGTCTTGAACACTGAAGCTTTCTTT. Amino acids: CASSQERVVLNTEAFF.

The chain has TRBV19 and TRBJ1-1; the D is unclear. The CDR3 spans 11 residues. Germline values: CDR1 LNHDA, CDR2 SQIVND (reference sequence). V shed 5 bases and J shed 8 bases, with 9 bases lying between them. CDR3 nucleotides: TGTGCCAGTAGTGGTAAATCCGAAGCTTTCTTT. Translated: CASSGKSEAFF.

The chain joins TRBV21-1 to TRBJ1-1. TRBV21-1 is classified as a pseudogene. This CDR3 is built from 12 residues. CDR3 sequence: CASRQMGAEAFF. The CDR3 nucleotides read TGTGCCAGCAGGCAAATGGGAGCTGAAGCTTTCTTT.

The chain combines TRBV11-3 with TRBJ2-1; TRBD2 agrees at 13 bases. With 4 bases clipped from V and 9 bases from J, the junction kept 9 bases outside the gene matches. The CDR3 loop spans 16 amino acids. Looked up from germline, CDR1 is SGHNT and CDR2 is YENEEA. The CDR3 sequence is CASSSGTSGGGGEQFF. DNA for the CDR3: TGTGCCAGCAGCTCGGGAACTAGCGGGGGGGGTGGTGAGCAGTTCTTC.

The CDR3: CASSFVGLADEQYF. DNA for the CDR3: TGCGCCAGCAGCTTCGTGGGACTAGCGGACGAGCAGTACTTC. This chain uses TRBV5-1 with TRBJ2-7, with TRBD2 identical over 11 bases. The germline gives CDR1 SGHRS, CDR2 YFSETQ. V shed 2 bases and J 5 bases; nucleotides not matched to a gene: 3. The CDR3 extends over 14 amino acids.

The gene calls are TRBV7-6 and TRBJ1-3; a possible D gene is TRBD1 (5 bases). V shed 3 bases and J shed 3 bases, with 15 bases lying between them. The CDR3 sequence is 16 residues long. Per germline, CDR1 SGHVS and CDR2 FNYEAQ. In nucleotides, the CDR3 is TGTGCCAGCAGCTTCTATATCGGGGGTTTTGGAAACACCATATATTTT. Encoded protein: CASSFYIGGFGNTIYF. The full variable domain, with the rest looked up from reference TRBV7-6 and TRBJ1-3, is GAGVSQSPRYKVTKRGQDVALRCDPISGHVSLYWYRQALGQGPEFLTYFNYEAQQDKSGLPNDRFSAERPEGSISTLTIQRTEQRDSAMYRCASSFYIGGFGNTIYFGEGSWLTVV.

This clone was found once. This sequence joins TRBV5-6 and TRBJ2-7; D is ambiguous. Trimming stripped 0 bases from V and 13 bases from J, with 17 bases between. This CDR3 has 13 amino acids. CDR1 and CDR2 (germline): SGHDT, YYEEEE. CDR3 protein: CASSLEAVGLGYF. CDR3 bases: TGTGCCAGCAGCTTGGAGGCCGTCGGCTTGGGTTACTTC.

The chain is built from TRBV27 and TRBJ2-5, with a weak D call TRBD2 (5 bases). Germline lookup yields CDR1 MNHEY and CDR2 SMNVEV (reference sequence). CDR3 size: 13 residues. The V and J ends lost 2 bases and 3 bases respectively, with 7 bases between them. The CDR3, as DNA: TGTGCCAGCAGTTTAAGGACTGAAGAGACCCAGTACTTC. Translation: CASSLRTEETQYF.